These 10 T cell receptor beta chains were sequenced from one sample in a study of CD8+ T cells in alopecia areata. Sequencing used cDNA as its template, made by extracting RNA and reverse transcribing it. Here immunoSEQ multiplex PCR was the method, and the copy in TCRdb shows in-frame clones only, minus some. The sample lists about 180,000 clones, around three fifths seen once, with about 15% in the top ten. The material sequenced was CD4+ T cells sorted from blood, taken at week 0. The receptors here all came from a human donor with alopecia areata.

The V and J genes are TRBV2 and TRBJ2-4; TRBD2 matches 10 bases. The CDR3 length is 19 residues. After removal of 6 bases from V and 0 bases from J, the junction contained 14 bases not matched to a gene. Per the germline V gene, CDR1 is SNHLY and CDR2 is FYNNEI. The CDR3 coding sequence is TGTGCCAGCAGCGCCCCGAGTAGCGGGGGGACCCTAGCCAAAAACATTCAGTACTTC. Its protein is CASSAPSSGGTLAKNIQYF.

This clone showed up just a few times. The rearrangement uses TRBV29-1 and TRBJ2-3; no definite D call. The CDR3 totals 14 residues. The germline V and J ends were trimmed by 3 bases and 0 bases, with 10 bases remaining between them. The germline V gene has CDR1 SQVTM and CDR2 ANQGSEA. In DNA, the CDR3 is TGCAGCGTTGACTACGGGCTGAGCACAGATACGCAGTATTTT. Amino acid sequence: CSVDYGLSTDTQYF.

The chain employs TRBV10-3 and TRBJ2-5; D is unresolved. This CDR3 has 15 residues. The V gene lost 2 bases and the J gene lost 2 bases, with 12 bases spanning the gap. The germline V gene encodes CDR1 ENHRY and CDR2 SYGVKD. CDR3 region: CAISELGGPQETQYF. The CDR3 nucleotides read TGTGCCATCAGTGAGCTGGGCGGACCACAAGAGACCCAGTACTTC.

This clone was found a few times. The chain has TRBV30 and TRBJ1-5; D gene ambiguous. The CDR3 runs 13 residues. The ends were cut back, 0 bases at V and 3 bases at J, with 6 bases in the middle. Per germline, CDR1 GTSNPN and CDR2 SVGIG (reference sequence). CDR3 sequence reads: CAWSVPNNQPQHF. CDR3 DNA sequence: TGTGCCTGGAGTGTACCCAACAATCAGCCCCAGCATTTT.

The rearrangement links TRBV9 to TRBJ2-5; no firm D call. Germline V lookup: CDR1 SGDLS, CDR2 YYNGEE. V was clipped by 4 bases and J by 5 bases, with 12 bases between them. The CDR3 contains 13 residues. Written as DNA, the CDR3 is TGTGCCAGCAGCATTGCCCTGGGGGAGACCCAGTACTTC. Residues: CASSIALGETQYF.

This clone appeared a single time. CDR3 sequence reads: CASSPGRGSYSPLHF. CDR3 bases: TGCGCCAGCAGCCCTGGAAGGGGCAGTTATTCACCCCTCCACTTT. The chain uses TRBV5-1 and TRBJ1-6, with D tentatively TRBD1 (5 bases). The CDR3 has 15 amino acids. Trimming left V 4 bases short and J 8 bases short, with 16 bases between. Germline CDR1 is SGHRS and CDR2 is YFSETQ. Using reference TRBV5-1 and TRBJ1-6 for the parts outside the CDR3, the full variable domain is KAGVTQTPRYLIKTRGQQVTLSCSPISGHRSVSWYQQTPGQGLQFLFEYFSETQRNKGNFPGRFSGRQFSNSRSEMNVSTLELGDSALYLCASSPGRGSYSPLHFGNGTRLTVT.

The rearrangement joins TRBV11-2 to TRBJ2-7, with 9 nucleotides matching TRBD1. There are 14 residues in the CDR3. In germline, CDR1 is SGHAT, CDR2 FQNNGV. V shed 5 bases and J 4 bases; nucleotides not matched to a gene: 6. CDR3: CASSRQGGRYEQYF. The CDR3 region has the DNA TGTGCCAGCAGCCGACAGGGGGGAAGGTACGAGCAGTACTTC.

This clone was picked up one time. This may stem from a read error, because a much larger clone lies one nucleotide away. The chain is built from TRBV11-1 and TRBJ2-2; D perhaps matches TRBD1 (6 bases). V was clipped by 1 base and J by 0 bases, with 6 bases between them. CDR3 length: 15 amino acids. Germline V gene data show CDR1 as SGHAT and CDR2 as FQDESV (reference sequence). CDR3 sequence (DNA): TGTGCCAGCAGCTTAGAGGGGGCGAACACCGGGGAGCTGTTTTTT. It yields the protein CASSLEGANTGELFF.

Details on this clone: The same CDR3 also results from other DNA sequences found in this sample. V gene TRBV9 combines with J gene TRBJ1-3; no clear D gene. Trimming pared 0 bases from V and 2 bases from J, leaving 9 bases between. Germline CDR1 SGDLS, CDR2 YYNGEE. This CDR3 is 15 amino acids long. The CDR3 region is CASSVGRTAGNTIYF. The CDR3 DNA reads as TGTGCCAGCAGCGTAGGGCGGACGGCTGGAAACACCATATATTTT.

The chain couples TRBV7-9 to TRBJ2-5; maybe TRBD1 (5 bases). V was trimmed by 4 bases and J by 5 bases, leaving 20 bases between them. Germline assignment: CDR1 SEHNR and CDR2 FQNEAQ (reference sequence). CDR3 length: 16 residues. CDR3 residues: CASSSGVRGRSETQYF. DNA for the CDR3: TGTGCCAGCAGCTCCGGAGTTAGGGGTAGAAGTGAGACCCAGTACTTC.